Included here is one T cell receptor (beta chain) sequence, with context. As yet, its antigen is unknown. One entry per CDR3 protein results from TCRdb running MiXCR on the 5' RACE reads. The repertoire holds some 590,000 distinct CDR3 sequences, with 9.6% as singletons. The CDR3 consists of 15 residues. Unmatched junction bases numbered 7, after V lost 3 bases and J lost 4 bases. Looked up from germline, CDR1 is MDHEN and CDR2 is SYDVKM. The entry originates in a study of identical twins. Study-wide results and caveats: Weaker excess sharing between twins was seen in beta out-of-frame sequences. Cord blood's abundant beta clonotypes had fewer insertions, unlike memory repertoires.

Another study also made use of these data, one on yellow fever vaccine responses in identical twins. That source notes: Each twin's T cell response to the vaccine was reported to look partly convergent and partly personalized.

V and J are TRBV28 and TRBJ2-7; 9 bases line up with TRBD1. The sequence was obtained from a woman aged 18-30 years in good health. Sequencing was performed on PBMCs. The CDR3 nucleotides are TGTGCCAGCAGTTTGTTCACAGGGGGCCAGTACGAGCAGTACTTC. It specifies CASSLFTGGQYEQYF.